The 24 T cell receptor beta chains below come from one sample, sequenced in a study of T cells in localized non-small cell lung cancer (dated by TCRdb to about 2020). The library was made by the immunoSEQ multiplex PCR assay. In its TCRdb copy, this immuneACCESS table keeps in-frame sequences only and misses some clones. Where compared with another copy, unresolved V genes explain less than half of these, and the others have no known cause. Across this sample there are tens of thousands of clones, with 65% to 90% seen only once. Around 7.9% of the sample comes from the top ten. The material sequenced was PBMCs, taken before any cancer treatment. These receptors originate from a man aged 40 to 75 with stage II lung adenocarcinoma.

This clone was observed a few times. J is TRBJ1-2 and V is TRBV28; D perhaps matches TRBD1 (5 bases). Germline CDR1 MDHEN, CDR2 SYDVKM. The V and J ends lost 8 bases and 4 bases respectively, with 14 bases between them. This CDR3 is built from 13 residues. The CDR3 bases are TGTGCCAGCCTGCAAGGGGTTGGCTATGGCTACACCTTC. Protein: CASLQGVGYGYTF.

The chain joins TRBV18 to TRBJ2-1, with TRBD2 matching over 15 bases. Germline V gene lookup returns CDR1 KGHSH and CDR2 LQKENI. The trim removed 3 bases at V and 6 bases at J, leaving 9 bases unmatched. The CDR3 spans 18 residues. The CDR3 DNA reads as TGTGCCAGCTCACCCCCCGGACTAGCGGGGGGGTTTGGCAATGAGCAGTTCTTC. It specifies CASSPPGLAGGFGNEQFF. Based on the CDR3 plus reference TRBV18 and TRBJ2-1, the full variable domain is NAGVMQNPRHLVRRRGQEARLRCSPMKGHSHVYWYRQLPEEGLKFMVYLQKENIIDESGMPKERFSAEFPKEGPSILRIQQVVRGDSAAYFCASSPPGLAGGFGNEQFFGPGTRLTVL.

CDR3 DNA sequence: TGTGCCTGGACTACCGGAAACACCATATATTTT. Its translation is CAWTTGNTIYF. This chain joins TRBV30 and TRBJ1-3; D uncertain. Trimming shortened V by 4 bases and J by 4 bases, and 5 bases separated the two germline ends. This CDR3 spans 11 amino acids. CDR1 and CDR2 (germline): GTSNPN, SVGIG (reference sequence).

This clone was observed once. The chain links TRBV28 to TRBJ2-3; 7 bases are a match to TRBD2. In germline, CDR1 is MDHEN, CDR2 SYDVKM. The CDR3 has 15 residues. J was trimmed by 0 bases and V by 6 bases; bases with no gene match: 6. The CDR3 region is CASSPGGPSTDTQYF. CDR3 nucleotides: TGTGCCAGCAGCCCGGGAGGACCTAGCACAGATACGCAGTATTTT.

V gene TRBV19 combines with J gene TRBJ1-5; a possible D gene is TRBD1 (6 bases). CDR3 length equals 13 residues. V was shortened by 5 bases and J by 6 bases, with 11 bases between the two germline ends. The V gene's germline CDR1 is LNHDA and CDR2 SQIVND (reference sequence). CDR3 region: CASSVRGPQPQHF. The CDR3 bases are TGTGCCAGTAGTGTCAGGGGCCCTCAGCCCCAGCATTTT.

With regard to this clone: An end of the junction does not agree with germline; a read error may underlie this. The gene calls are TRBV7-7 and TRBJ2-5; TRBD1 matches 9 bases. Near its end, the DNA agrees better with TRBJ2-7, so the J call may be wrong. Germline V gene lookup returns CDR1 SSHAT and CDR2 FNYEAQ (reference sequence). This CDR3 has 15 residues. CDR3 residues: CASSIGQGSFYEQYF. In DNA, the CDR3 is TGTGCTAGCAGCATCGGACAGGGGAGCTTCTACGAGCAGTACTTC.

This clone was detected only once. The rearrangement links TRBV6-5 to TRBJ2-7; TRBD1 matches at 9 bases. Germline assignment: CDR1 MNHEY and CDR2 SVGAGI. The CDR3 length is 13 residues. After removal of 5 bases from V and 6 bases from J, the junction contained 5 bases not matched to a gene. This chain's CDR3 is CASSVQGAGEQYF. CDR3 nucleotides: TGTGCCAGCAGTGTACAGGGGGCGGGCGAGCAGTACTTC.

A word on this clone: Germline is not matched at one junction end, which may reflect a read error. This chain connects TRBV5-1 to TRBJ2-3; tentative D call: TRBD1 (6 bases). Germline loops: CDR1 SGHRS, CDR2 YFSETQ. CDR3 size: 13 residues. This CDR3 reads CASSLGATDTQYF. As DNA, the CDR3 is TGCGCCAGCAGTTTGGGGGCCACAGATACGCAGTATTTT.

The chain combines TRBV2 with TRBJ1-6, with TRBD1 as a possible D gene (5 bases). V lost 7 bases, J lost 10 bases, and 17 bases lay in between. The CDR3 extends over 14 amino acids. CDR1 is SNHLY, CDR2 FYNNEI, per germline. This CDR3 is CASTGRGGPSPLHF. The CDR3 DNA is TGTGCCAGCACAGGGCGGGGAGGTCCGTCACCCCTCCACTTT. Complete variable domain (other parts from reference TRBV2 and TRBJ1-6): EPEVTQTPSHQVTQMGQEVILRCVPISNHLYFYWYRQILGQKVEFLVSFYNNEISEKSEIFDDQFSVERPDGSNFTLKIRSTKLEDSAMYFCASTGRGGPSPLHFGNGTRLTVT.

This chain joins TRBV5-6 and TRBJ1-5, with TRBD1 as a possible D gene (6 bases). The germline V gene encodes CDR1 SGHDT and CDR2 YYEEEE. The CDR3 length is 16 residues. The germline V and J ends were trimmed by 0 bases and 0 bases, with 10 bases remaining between them. CDR3 residues: CASSLGFRGSNQPQHF. CDR3 DNA: TGTGCCAGCAGCTTGGGATTCAGGGGTAGCAATCAGCCCCAGCATTTT. The whole variable domain, filled in from reference TRBV5-6 and TRBJ1-5, reads DAGVTQSPTHLIKTRGQQVTLRCSPKSGHDTVSWYQQALGQGPQFIFQYYEEEERQRGNFPDRFSGHQFPNYSSELNVNALLLGDSALYLCASSLGFRGSNQPQHFGDGTRLSIL.

This clone was detected once. The chain joins TRBV7-9 to TRBJ2-1; 9 bases line up with TRBD1. The CDR3 is made up of 16 amino acids. V dropped 5 bases and J dropped 4; count of bases not matched to a gene: 9. The germline V gene encodes CDR1 SEHNR and CDR2 FQNEAQ (reference sequence). The CDR3 DNA reads as TGTGCCAGCAGCCCGCCTCGGGACAGGGATTACAATGAGCAGTTCTTC. Its translation is CASSPPRDRDYNEQFF.

This clone was picked up a small number of times. The same CDR3 arises from other DNA sequences in this sample as well. This chain joins TRBV2 and TRBJ1-5, with a tentative D call TRBD1 (5 bases). CDR1 SNHLY and CDR2 FYNNEI come from the germline V gene. Trimming cost V 5 bases and J 1 base, with 12 bases left between them. The CDR3 is made up of 15 amino acids. CDR3 protein: CASSNRGGSNQPQHF. CDR3 bases: TGTGCCAGCAGTAATAGGGGTGGAAGCAATCAGCCCCAGCATTTT.

The chain links TRBV28 to TRBJ2-7; no definite D call. V lost 3 bases to trimming and J lost 4 bases, with 7 bases between them. The CDR3 consists of 12 residues. Germline-derived CDR1 and CDR2 are MDHEN and SYDVKM. The CDR3 loop is CASSLGRYEQYF. CDR3 DNA: TGTGCCAGCAGTTTGGGCCGGTACGAGCAGTACTTC. The entire variable domain, with the rest obtained from reference TRBV28 and TRBJ2-7, is as follows: DVKVTQSSRYLVKRTGEKVFLECVQDMDHENMFWYRQDPGLGLRLIYFSYDVKMKEKGDIPEGYSVSREKKERFSLILESASTNQTSMYLCASSLGRYEQYFGPGTRLTVT.

The chain has TRBV11-1 and TRBJ1-1; D not certain. There are 15 residues in the CDR3. The germline V and J ends were trimmed by 1 base and 0 bases, with 9 bases remaining between them. Germline V CDR1 and CDR2: SGHAT, FQDESV (reference sequence). CDR3 region: CASSLGVGMNTEAFF. The CDR3 nucleotides read TGTGCCAGCAGCTTAGGAGTTGGGATGAACACTGAAGCTTTCTTT.

This chain links TRBV19 with TRBJ1-5; 10 bases map to TRBD1. Germline lookup yields CDR1 LNHDA and CDR2 SQIVND (reference sequence). CDR3 size: 16 residues. V gave up 5 bases and J gave up 4 bases; unmatched junction bases: 8. This CDR3 reads CASSPSTGGRNQPQHF. CDR3 sequence (DNA): TGTGCCAGTAGTCCATCGACAGGGGGCAGAAATCAGCCCCAGCATTTT.

The gene calls are TRBV5-3 and TRBJ2-7; no clear D gene. TRBV5-3 is labeled an ORF, and its function is uncertain. Trimming took off 1 base at V and 5 bases at J, with 16 bases between the two ends. This CDR3 is 15 amino acids long. The CDR3 DNA reads TGTGCCAGAAGCTTGCCACAGCCTCCCGGCCACGAGCAGTACTTC. It codes for CARSLPQPPGHEQYF.

The J gene is TRBJ2-1, the V gene TRBV5-4; D is unclear. Germline V gene data show CDR1 as SGHNT and CDR2 as YYREEE (reference sequence). The CDR3 runs 14 residues. Trimming stripped 1 base from V and 1 base from J, with 6 bases between. CDR3 region: CASSLRASYNEQFF. The CDR3 region has the DNA TGTGCCAGCAGCTTGAGGGCTTCCTACAATGAGCAGTTCTTC.

The chain carries TRBV7-6 and TRBJ2-7; 7 bases line up with TRBD1. CDR1 is SGHVS, CDR2 FNYEAQ, per germline. This CDR3 region has 15 residues. V trimming: 5 bases; J trimming: 0 bases; junction bases outside the gene matches: 7. CDR3 sequence reads: CASSTRQGPSYEQYF. The CDR3 DNA sequence: TGTGCCAGCAGCACCCGACAGGGCCCCTCCTACGAGCAGTACTTC.

J is TRBJ2-1 and V is TRBV6-6; no clear D. Per germline, CDR1 MNHNY and CDR2 SVGAGI (reference sequence). CDR3 size: 12 residues. The V gene lost 3 bases and the J gene lost 6 bases, with 6 bases spanning the gap. The CDR3 DNA sequence: TGTGCCAGCAGTTATTATTCCAATGAGCAGTTCTTC. Encoded protein: CASSYYSNEQFF.

This clone has a handful of counts. The CDR3 coding sequence is TGCAGTGCCAGTACGAGGTACGAGCAGTACTTC. Protein: CSASTRYEQYF. The V call is TRBV20-1, the J call TRBJ2-7; D is ambiguous. CDR1 and CDR2 from the germline V gene are DFQATT and SNEGSKA (reference sequence). Trimming stripped 6 bases from V and 4 bases from J, with 10 bases between. CDR3 length equals 11 residues.

V gene TRBV7-8 combines with J gene TRBJ2-2; D may match TRBD1 or TRBD2 (6 bases each). Trimming stripped 1 base from V and 4 bases from J, with 13 bases between. There are 16 residues in the CDR3. Germline V CDR1 and CDR2: SGHVS, FQNEAQ. This CDR3 reads CASSLGTGRGTGELFF. Written as DNA, the CDR3 is TGTGCCAGCAGCTTAGGAACAGGGCGGGGCACCGGGGAGCTGTTTTTT.

The chain uses TRBV7-8 and TRBJ1-2; TRBD1 matches at 7 bases. The CDR3 spans 14 residues. The ends lost 1 base at V and 8 bases at J; junction bases unmatched: 7. CDR1 and CDR2 from the germline V gene are SGHVS and FQNEAQ. The CDR3 here is CASSLGTGVRGYTF. For the CDR3, the DNA is TGTGCCAGCAGCTTAGGGACAGGAGTGCGGGGCTACACCTTC.

The V gene is TRBV9, the J gene TRBJ2-7, with 12 bases matching TRBD2. Per the germline V gene, CDR1 is SGDLS and CDR2 is YYNGEE. V was clipped by 0 bases and J by 2 bases; unmatched bases: 9. CDR3 length: 18 residues. The CDR3 protein is CASSVEETSGGKTYEQYF. The DNA of the CDR3 is TGTGCCAGCAGCGTAGAGGAGACTAGCGGGGGAAAGACCTACGAGCAGTACTTC.

This chain links TRBV9 with TRBJ2-3, with D possibly matching TRBD2 (6 bases). CDR3 length: 15 residues. CDR1 is SGDLS, CDR2 YYNGEE, per germline. V lost 0 bases, J lost 0 bases, and 8 bases lay in between. The CDR3 DNA follows: TGTGCCAGCAGCGTAGCGGGGGATAGCACAGATACGCAGTATTTT. Translating it yields CASSVAGDSTDTQYF.